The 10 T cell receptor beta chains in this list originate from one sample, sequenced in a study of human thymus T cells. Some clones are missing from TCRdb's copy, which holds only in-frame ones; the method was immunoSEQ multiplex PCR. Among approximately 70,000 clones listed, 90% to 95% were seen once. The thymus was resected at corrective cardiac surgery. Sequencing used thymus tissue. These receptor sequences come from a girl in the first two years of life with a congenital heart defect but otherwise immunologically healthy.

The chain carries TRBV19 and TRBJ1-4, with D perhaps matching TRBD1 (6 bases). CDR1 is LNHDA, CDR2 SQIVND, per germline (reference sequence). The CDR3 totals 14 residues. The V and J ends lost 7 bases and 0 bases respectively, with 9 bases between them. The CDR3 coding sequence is TGTGCCAGTAACCGACAGGCAACTAATGAAAAACTGTTTTTT. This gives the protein CASNRQATNEKLFF. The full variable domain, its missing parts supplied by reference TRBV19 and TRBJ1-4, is DGGITQSPKYLFRKEGQNVTLSCEQNLNHDAMYWYRQDPGQGLRLIYYSQIVNDFQKGDIAEGYSVSREKKESFPLTVTSAQKNPTAFYLCASNRQATNEKLFFGSGTQLSVL.

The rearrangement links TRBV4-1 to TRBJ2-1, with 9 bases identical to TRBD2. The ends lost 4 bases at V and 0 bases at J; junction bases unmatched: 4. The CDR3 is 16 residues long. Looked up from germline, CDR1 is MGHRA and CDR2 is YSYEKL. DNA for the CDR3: TGCGCCAGCAGCCCCGCGGGAGGGAGCTCCTACAATGAGCAGTTCTTC. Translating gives CASSPAGGSSYNEQFF.

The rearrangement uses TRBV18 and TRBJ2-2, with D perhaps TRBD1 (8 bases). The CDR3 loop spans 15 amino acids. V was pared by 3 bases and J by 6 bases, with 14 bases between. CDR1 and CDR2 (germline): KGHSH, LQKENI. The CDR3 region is CASSPWTGRAGELFF. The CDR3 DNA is TGTGCCAGCTCACCGTGGACAGGGAGGGCCGGGGAGCTGTTTTTT.

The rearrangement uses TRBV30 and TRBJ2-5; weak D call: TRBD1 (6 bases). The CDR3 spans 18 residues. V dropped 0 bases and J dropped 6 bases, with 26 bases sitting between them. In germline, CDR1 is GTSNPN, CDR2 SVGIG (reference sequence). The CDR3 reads CAWSVPDFMTGLQQTQYF. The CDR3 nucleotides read TGTGCCTGGAGTGTACCCGATTTCATGACAGGTCTCCAGCAGACCCAGTACTTC.

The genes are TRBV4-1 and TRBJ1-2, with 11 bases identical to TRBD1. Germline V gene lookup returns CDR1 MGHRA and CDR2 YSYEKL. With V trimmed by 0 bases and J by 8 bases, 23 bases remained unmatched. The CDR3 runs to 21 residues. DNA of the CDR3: TGCGCCAGCAGCCAAGATGGATGGTTTCGGATGAGGGGACAGGGGGGTCACGGCTACACCTTC. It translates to CASSQDGWFRMRGQGGHGYTF.

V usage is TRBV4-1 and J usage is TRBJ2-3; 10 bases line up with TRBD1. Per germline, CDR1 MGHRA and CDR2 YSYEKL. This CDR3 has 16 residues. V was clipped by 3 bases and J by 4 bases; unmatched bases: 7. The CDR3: CASSHSGTGVPDTQYF. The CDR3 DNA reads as TGCGCCAGCAGCCATTCCGGGACAGGGGTCCCAGATACGCAGTATTTT.

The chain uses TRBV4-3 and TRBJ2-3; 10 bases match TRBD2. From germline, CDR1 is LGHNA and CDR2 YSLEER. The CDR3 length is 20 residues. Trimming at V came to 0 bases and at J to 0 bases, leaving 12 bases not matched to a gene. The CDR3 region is CASSQEEEAGGPVSTDTQYF. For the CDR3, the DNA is TGCGCCAGCAGCCAAGAGGAAGAAGCGGGAGGGCCTGTGAGCACAGATACGCAGTATTTT.

CDR3 DNA sequence: TGTGCCAGCAGCCAAGGATCGGCAGGGCGGGAGGGCCGCAATGAGCAGTTCTTC. Protein product: CASSQGSAGREGRNEQFF. The chain couples TRBV14 to TRBJ2-1; 9 nucleotides agree with TRBD2. Germline-derived CDR1 and CDR2 are SGHDN and FVKESK. Unmatched junction bases numbered 13, after V lost 1 base and J lost 6 bases. The length of the CDR3 is 18 residues.

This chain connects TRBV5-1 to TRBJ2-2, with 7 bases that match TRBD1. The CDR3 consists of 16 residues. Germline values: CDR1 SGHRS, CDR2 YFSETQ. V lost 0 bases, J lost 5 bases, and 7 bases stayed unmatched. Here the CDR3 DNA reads TGCGCCAGCAGCTTGGCGCCGGGACAGAGGACCGGGGAGCTGTTTTTT. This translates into CASSLAPGQRTGELFF.

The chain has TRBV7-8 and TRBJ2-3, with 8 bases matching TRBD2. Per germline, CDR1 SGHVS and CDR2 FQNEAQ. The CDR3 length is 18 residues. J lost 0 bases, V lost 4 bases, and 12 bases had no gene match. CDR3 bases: TGTGCCAGCAGCTCATCCCGCGGACTAGCTTTAAGCACAGATACGCAGTATTTT. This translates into CASSSSRGLALSTDTQYF.